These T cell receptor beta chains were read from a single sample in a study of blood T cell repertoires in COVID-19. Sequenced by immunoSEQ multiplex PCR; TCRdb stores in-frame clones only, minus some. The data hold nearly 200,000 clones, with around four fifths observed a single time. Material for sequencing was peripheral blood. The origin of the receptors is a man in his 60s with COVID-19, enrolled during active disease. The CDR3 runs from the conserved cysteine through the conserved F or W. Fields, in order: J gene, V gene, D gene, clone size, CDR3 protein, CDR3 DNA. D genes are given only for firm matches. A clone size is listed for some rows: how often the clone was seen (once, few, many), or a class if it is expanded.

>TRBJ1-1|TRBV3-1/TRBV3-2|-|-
CASGGSGTEAFF
TGTGCCAGCGGGGGGAGCGGCACTGAAGCTTTCTTT
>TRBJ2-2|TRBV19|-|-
CASSIPRGANTGELFF
TGTGCCAGTAGTATCCCCCGCGGCGCGAACACCGGGGAGCTGTTTTTT
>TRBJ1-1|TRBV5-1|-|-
CASSFTDMNTEAFF
TGCGCCAGCAGCTTCACAGACATGAACACTGAAGCTTTCTTT
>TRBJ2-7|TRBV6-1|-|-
CASSEVVRQGEQYF
TGTGCCAGCAGTGAAGTAGTAAGGCAGGGGGAGCAGTACTTC
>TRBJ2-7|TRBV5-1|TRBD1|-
CASSIGQGHSYEQYF
TGCGCCAGCAGCATAGGACAGGGACACTCCTACGAGCAGTACTTC
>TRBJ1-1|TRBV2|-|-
CASSVQRDTEAFF
TGTGCCAGCAGTGTCCAGCGAGACACTGAAGCTTTCTTT
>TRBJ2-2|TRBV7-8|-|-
CASSPSGGGGTGELFF
TGTGCCAGCAGCCCTTCGGGGGGAGGGGGTACCGGGGAGCTGTTTTTT
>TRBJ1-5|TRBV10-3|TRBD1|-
CAISDRGDQPQHF
TGTGCCATCAGTGACAGGGGGGATCAGCCCCAGCATTTT
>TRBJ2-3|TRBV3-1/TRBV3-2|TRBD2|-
CASSYLAGYRPDTQYF
TGTGCCAGCAGCTATCTAGCGGGGTATCGACCAGATACGCAGTATTTT
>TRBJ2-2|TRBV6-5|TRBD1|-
CASSRRDSPAGELFF
TGTGCCAGCAGCCGCCGGGACAGTCCGGCCGGGGAGCTGTTTTTT
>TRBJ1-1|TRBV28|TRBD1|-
CASSSGQLNTEAFF
TGTGCCAGCAGTTCGGGACAGCTGAACACTGAAGCTTTCTTT
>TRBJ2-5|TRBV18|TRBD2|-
CASSPSSSGLQETQYF
TGTGCCAGCTCACCTAGTTCTAGCGGGCTCCAAGAGACCCAGTACTTC
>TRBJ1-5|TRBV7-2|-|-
CASSRGYDQPQHF
TGTGCCAGCAGTCGCGGGTACGATCAGCCCCAGCATTTT
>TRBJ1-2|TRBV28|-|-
CASSSSNYGYTF
TGTGCCAGCAGCTCTTCTAACTATGGCTACACCTTC
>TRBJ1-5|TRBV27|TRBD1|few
CASRRTGGFGQPQHF
TGTGCCAGCAGACGGACAGGGGGCTTCGGGCAGCCCCAGCATTTT
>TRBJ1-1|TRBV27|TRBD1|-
CASWDSLRNTEAFF
TGTGCCAGCTGGGACAGCCTTCGTAACACTGAAGCTTTCTTT
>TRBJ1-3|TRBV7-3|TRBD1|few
CASSPDRGPGNTIYF
TGTGCCAGCAGCCCCGACAGGGGACCAGGAAACACCATATATTTT
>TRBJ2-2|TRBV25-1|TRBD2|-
CASSELAGGVTGELFF
TGTGCCAGCAGTGAATTGGCGGGAGGGGTCACCGGGGAGCTGTTTTTT
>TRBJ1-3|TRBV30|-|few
CAWSTGTGNTIYF
TGTGCCTGGAGTACAGGGACTGGAAACACCATATATTTT
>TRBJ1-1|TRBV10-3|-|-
CAISDGGWFPEAFF
TGTGCCATCAGTGATGGGGGGTGGTTTCCTGAAGCTTTCTTT
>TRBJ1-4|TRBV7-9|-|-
CASSLTVPTGTNEKLFF
TGTGCCAGCAGCTTAACTGTCCCCACGGGGACTAATGAAAAACTGTTTTTT
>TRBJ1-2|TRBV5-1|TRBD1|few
CASSPGTVNGYTF
TGCGCCAGCAGCCCCGGGACAGTGAATGGCTACACCTTC
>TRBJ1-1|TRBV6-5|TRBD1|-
CASSRGITGERQAFF
TGTGCCAGCAGCCGGGGGATCACAGGGGAGAGACAGGCTTTCTTT
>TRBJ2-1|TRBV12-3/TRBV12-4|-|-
CASSSGYNEQFF
TGTGCCAGCAGTTCAGGATACAATGAGCAGTTCTTC
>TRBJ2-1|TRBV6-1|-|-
CASSDRAGSYNEQFF
TGTGCCAGCAGTGACCGCGCGGGGTCCTACAATGAGCAGTTCTTC
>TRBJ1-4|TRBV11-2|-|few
CASSLTGMGTNEKLFF
TGTGCCAGCAGCTTAACAGGGATGGGGACTAATGAAAAACTGTTTTTT
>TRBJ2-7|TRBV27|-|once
CASSFRRLGAYEQYF
TGTGCCAGCAGTTTCCGGAGACTAGGGGCCTACGAGCAGTACTTC
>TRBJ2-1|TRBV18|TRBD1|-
CASSPTVGTGVHEQFF
TGTGCCAGCTCACCAACCGTTGGGACAGGAGTGCATGAGCAGTTCTTC
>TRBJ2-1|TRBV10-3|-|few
CAIRTANEQFF
TGTGCCATCAGGACAGCCAATGAGCAGTTCTTC
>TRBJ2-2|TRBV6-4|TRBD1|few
CASSEQGVGELFF
TGTGCCAGCAGTGAACAGGGGGTCGGGGAGCTGTTTTTT
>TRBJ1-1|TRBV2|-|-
CASRTGSWTEAFF
TGTGCCAGCAGAACAGGGTCTTGGACTGAAGCTTTCTTT
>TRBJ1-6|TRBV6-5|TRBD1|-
CASKPDRGANSPLHF
TGTGCCAGCAAACCCGACAGGGGGGCTAATTCACCCCTCCACTTT
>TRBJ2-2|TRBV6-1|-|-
CASSSRVAGELFF
TGTGCCAGCAGTTCCCGAGTGGCCGGGGAGCTGTTTTTT
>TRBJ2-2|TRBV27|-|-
CASRIQGNTGELFF
TGTGCCAGCAGGATACAGGGCAACACCGGGGAGCTGTTTTTT
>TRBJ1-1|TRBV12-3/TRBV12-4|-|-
CASSQQGWTEAFF
TGTGCCAGCAGTCAACAGGGTTGGACTGAAGCTTTCTTT
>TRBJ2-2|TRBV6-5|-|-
CATKDRNTGELFF
TGTGCCACCAAAGACAGGAACACCGGGGAGCTGTTTTTT
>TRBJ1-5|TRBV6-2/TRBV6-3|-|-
CASSPAGQGTNQPQHF
TGTGCCAGCAGTCCAGCGGGGCAGGGCACTAATCAGCCCCAGCATTTT
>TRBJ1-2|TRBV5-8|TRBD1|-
CASSRTGSYGYTF
TGTGCCAGCAGCAGGACAGGATCCTATGGCTACACCTTC
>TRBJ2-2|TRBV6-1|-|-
CASSGHGSDNTGELFF
TGTGCCAGCAGTGGTCACGGGAGCGATAACACCGGGGAGCTGTTTTTT
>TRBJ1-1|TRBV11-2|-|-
CASSPTLRTAMNTEAFF
TGTGCCAGCAGCCCTACGCTGAGAACAGCAATGAACACTGAAGCTTTCTTT
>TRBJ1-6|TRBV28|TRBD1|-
CASSQTGGYSPLHF
TGTGCCAGCAGCCAGACAGGGGGCTATTCACCCCTCCACTTT
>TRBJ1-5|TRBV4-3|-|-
CASSQDARGHQPQHF
TGCGCCAGCAGCCAAGATGCAAGGGGTCACCAGCCCCAGCATTTT